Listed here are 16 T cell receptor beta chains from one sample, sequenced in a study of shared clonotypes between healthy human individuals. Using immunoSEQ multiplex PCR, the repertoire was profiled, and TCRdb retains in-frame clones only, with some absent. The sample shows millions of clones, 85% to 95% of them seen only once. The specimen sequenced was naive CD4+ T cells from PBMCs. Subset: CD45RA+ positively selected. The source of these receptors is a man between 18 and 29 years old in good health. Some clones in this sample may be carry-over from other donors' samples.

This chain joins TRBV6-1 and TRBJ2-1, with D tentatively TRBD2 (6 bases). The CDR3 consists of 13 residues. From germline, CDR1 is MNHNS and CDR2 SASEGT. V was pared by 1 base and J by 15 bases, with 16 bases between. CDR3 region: CASSEGLTSVRFF. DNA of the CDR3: TGTGCCAGCAGTGAAGGCCTGACTAGTGTACGGTTCTTC.

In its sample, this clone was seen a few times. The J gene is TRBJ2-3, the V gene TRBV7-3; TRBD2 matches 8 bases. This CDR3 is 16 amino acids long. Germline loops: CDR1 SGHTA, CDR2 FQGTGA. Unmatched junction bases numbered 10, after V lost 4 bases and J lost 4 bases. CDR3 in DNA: TGTGCCAGCAGCTCTGGGCGGGAGGCGGGAGCAGATACGCAGTATTTT. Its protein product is CASSSGREAGADTQYF. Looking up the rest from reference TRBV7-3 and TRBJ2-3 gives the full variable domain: GAGVSQTPSNKVTEKGKYVELRCDPISGHTALYWYRQSLGQGPEFLIYFQGTGAADDSGLPNDRFFAVRPEGSVSTLKIQRTERGDSAVYLCASSSGREAGADTQYFGPGTRLTVL.

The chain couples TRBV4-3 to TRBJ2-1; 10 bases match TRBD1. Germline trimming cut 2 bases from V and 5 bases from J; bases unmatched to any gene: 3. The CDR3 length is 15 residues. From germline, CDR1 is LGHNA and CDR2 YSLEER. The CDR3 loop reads CASSQFGQGDNEQFF. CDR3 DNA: TGCGCCAGCAGCCAATTTGGACAGGGGGACAATGAGCAGTTCTTC.

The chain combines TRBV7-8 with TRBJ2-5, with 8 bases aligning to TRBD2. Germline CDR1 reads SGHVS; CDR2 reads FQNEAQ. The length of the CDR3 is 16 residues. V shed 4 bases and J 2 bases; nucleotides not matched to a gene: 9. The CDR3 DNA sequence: TGTGCCAGCAGCTACCGGAGGGGCGGGAGGCAAGAGACCCAGTACTTC. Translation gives CASSYRRGGRQETQYF.

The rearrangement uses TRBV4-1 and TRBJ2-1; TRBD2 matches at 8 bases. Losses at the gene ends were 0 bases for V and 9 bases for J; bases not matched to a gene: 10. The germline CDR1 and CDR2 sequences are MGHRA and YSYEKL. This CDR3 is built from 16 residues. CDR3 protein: CASSQDPGAGAREQFF. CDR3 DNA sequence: TGCGCCAGCAGCCAAGATCCGGGAGCGGGAGCGCGTGAGCAGTTCTTC.

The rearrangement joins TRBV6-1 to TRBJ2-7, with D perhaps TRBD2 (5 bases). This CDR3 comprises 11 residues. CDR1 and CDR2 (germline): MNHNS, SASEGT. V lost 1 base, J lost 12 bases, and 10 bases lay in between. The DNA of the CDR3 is TGTGCCAGCAGTGAAGTGGACTGTGCGTACTTC. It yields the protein CASSEVDCAYF.

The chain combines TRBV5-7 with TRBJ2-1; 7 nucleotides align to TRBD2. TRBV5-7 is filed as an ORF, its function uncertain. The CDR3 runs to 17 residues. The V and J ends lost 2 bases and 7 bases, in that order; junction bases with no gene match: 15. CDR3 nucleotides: TGTGCCAGCAGCTTCATCCAGCGGAAAGGGCGGGAGAATGAGCAGTTCTTC. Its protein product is CASSFIQRKGRENEQFF.

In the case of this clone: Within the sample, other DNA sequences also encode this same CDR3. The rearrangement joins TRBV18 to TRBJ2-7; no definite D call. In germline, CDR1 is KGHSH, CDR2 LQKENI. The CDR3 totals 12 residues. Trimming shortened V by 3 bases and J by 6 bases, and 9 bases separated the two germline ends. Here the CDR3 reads CASSPLDGEQYF. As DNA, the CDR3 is TGTGCCAGCTCACCCCTTGACGGCGAGCAGTACTTC.

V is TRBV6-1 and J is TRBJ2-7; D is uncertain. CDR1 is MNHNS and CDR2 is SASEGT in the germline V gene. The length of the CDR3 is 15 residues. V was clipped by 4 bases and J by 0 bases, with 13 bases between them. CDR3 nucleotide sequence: TGTGCCAGCAGTGTTCGGCTGTCCAACTCCTACGAGCAGTACTTC. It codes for CASSVRLSNSYEQYF.

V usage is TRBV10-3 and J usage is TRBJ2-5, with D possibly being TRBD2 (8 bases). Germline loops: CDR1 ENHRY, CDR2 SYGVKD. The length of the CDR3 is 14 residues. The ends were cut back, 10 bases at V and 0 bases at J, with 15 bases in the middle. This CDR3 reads CATRGGQNQETQYF. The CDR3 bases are TGTGCCACCCGGGGGGGACAGAACCAAGAGACCCAGTACTTC.

The CDR3 region has the DNA TGTGCCAGCAGGGGCAGGGGGGATGAAAAACTGTTTTTT. Encoded protein: CASRGRGDEKLFF. J is TRBJ1-4 and V is TRBV28; 7 bases fit TRBD1. V gave up 6 bases and J gave up 6 bases; unmatched junction bases: 4. The CDR3 length is 13 residues. Looked up from germline, CDR1 is MDHEN and CDR2 is SYDVKM.

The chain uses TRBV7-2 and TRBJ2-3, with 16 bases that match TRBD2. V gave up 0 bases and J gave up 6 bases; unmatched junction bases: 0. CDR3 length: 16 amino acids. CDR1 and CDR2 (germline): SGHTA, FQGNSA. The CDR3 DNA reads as TGTGCCAGCAGCTTAGCGGGACTAGCGGGGGGGGATACGCAGTATTTT. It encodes CASSLAGLAGGDTQYF.

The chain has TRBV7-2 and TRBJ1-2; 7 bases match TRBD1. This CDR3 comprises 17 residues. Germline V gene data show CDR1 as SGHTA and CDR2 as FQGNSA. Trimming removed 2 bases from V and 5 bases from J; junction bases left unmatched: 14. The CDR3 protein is CASSLNPGQVIGYGYTF. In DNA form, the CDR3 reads TGTGCCAGCAGCTTAAACCCCGGACAGGTTATTGGGTATGGCTACACCTTC. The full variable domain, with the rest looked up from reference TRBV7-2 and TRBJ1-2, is GAGVSQSPSNKVTEKGKDVELRCDPISGHTALYWYRQSLGQGLEFLIYFQGNSAPDKSGLPSDRFSAERTGGSVSTLTIQRTQQEDSAVYLCASSLNPGQVIGYGYTFGSGTRLTVV.

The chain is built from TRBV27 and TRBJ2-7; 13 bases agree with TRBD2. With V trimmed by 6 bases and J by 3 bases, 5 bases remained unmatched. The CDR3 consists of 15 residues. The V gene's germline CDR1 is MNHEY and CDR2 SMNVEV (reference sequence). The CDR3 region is CASRARTSGSYEQYF. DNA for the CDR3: TGTGCCAGCAGAGCCCGGACTAGCGGGAGCTACGAGCAGTACTTC.

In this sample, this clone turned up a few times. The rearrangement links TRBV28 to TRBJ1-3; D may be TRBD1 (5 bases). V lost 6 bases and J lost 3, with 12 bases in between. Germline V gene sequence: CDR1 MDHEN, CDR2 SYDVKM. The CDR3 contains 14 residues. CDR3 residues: CASRVGPSGNTIYF. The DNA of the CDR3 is TGTGCCAGCAGGGTGGGACCGAGTGGAAACACCATATATTTT.

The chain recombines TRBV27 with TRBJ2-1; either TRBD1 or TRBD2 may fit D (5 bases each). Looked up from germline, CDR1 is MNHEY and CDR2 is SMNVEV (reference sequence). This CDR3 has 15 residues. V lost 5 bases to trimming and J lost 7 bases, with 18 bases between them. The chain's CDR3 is CASSPRDRATNEQFF. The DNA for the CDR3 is TGTGCCAGCAGTCCCCGGGACCGCGCCACGAATGAGCAGTTCTTC.